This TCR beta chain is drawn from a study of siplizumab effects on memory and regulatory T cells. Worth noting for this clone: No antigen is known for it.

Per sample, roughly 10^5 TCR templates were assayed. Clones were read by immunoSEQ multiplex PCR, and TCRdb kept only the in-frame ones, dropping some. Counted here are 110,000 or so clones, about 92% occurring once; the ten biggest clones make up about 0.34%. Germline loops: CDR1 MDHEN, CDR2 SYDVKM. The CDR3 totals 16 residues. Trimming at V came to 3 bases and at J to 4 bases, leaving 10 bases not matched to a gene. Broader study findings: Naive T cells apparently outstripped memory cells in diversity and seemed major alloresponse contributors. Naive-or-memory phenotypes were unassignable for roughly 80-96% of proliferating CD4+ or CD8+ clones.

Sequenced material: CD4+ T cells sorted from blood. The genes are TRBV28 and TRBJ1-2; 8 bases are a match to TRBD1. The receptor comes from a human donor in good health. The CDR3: CASSLGTRGRSYGYTF. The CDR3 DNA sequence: TGTGCCAGCAGTTTGGGCACCAGGGGGCGAAGCTATGGCTACACCTTC.